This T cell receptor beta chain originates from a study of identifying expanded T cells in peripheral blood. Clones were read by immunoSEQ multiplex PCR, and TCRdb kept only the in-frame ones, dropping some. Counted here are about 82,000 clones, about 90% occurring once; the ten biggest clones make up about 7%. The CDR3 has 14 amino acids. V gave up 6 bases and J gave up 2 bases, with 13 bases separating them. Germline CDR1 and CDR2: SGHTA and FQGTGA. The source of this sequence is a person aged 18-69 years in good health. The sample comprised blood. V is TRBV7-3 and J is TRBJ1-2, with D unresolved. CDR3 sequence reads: CASSPEGSNYGYTF. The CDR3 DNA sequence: TGTGCCAGCAGTCCGGAAGGGTCCAACTATGGCTACACCTTC.